This T cell receptor beta chain was found in a study of metastatic and nonmetastatic thyroid tumors. Not a single patient had been given any form of treatment at any point before undergoing thyroid surgery. This CDR3 has 15 residues. Germline V gives CDR1 SGHRS, CDR2 YFSETQ. V lost 0 bases to trimming and J lost 3 bases, with 9 bases between them. Using MiXCR, TCRdb re-called clones from the PCR reads. The sample records 7,500 to 9,500 clones, roughly 25% being singletons. This TCR derives from a female donor with papillary thyroid cancer or a benign thyroid nodule (not recorded which). Some clones in this sample may be carry-over from other donors' samples. The chain uses TRBV5-1 and TRBJ1-4; D remains ambiguous. The sequencing input was tumor tissue. CDR3 nucleotides: TGCGCCAGCAGCTTGGGCGGCAGTCCTAATGAAAAACTGTTTTTT. Amino acids: CASSLGGSPNEKLFF.